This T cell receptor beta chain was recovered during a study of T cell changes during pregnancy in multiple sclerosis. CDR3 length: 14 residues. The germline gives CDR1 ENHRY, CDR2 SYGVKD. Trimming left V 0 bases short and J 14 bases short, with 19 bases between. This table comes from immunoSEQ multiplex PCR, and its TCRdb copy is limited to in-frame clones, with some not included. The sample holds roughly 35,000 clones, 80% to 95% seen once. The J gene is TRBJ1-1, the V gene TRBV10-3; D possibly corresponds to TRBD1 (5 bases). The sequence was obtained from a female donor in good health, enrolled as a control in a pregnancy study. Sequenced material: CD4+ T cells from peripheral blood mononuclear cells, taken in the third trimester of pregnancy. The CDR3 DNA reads TGTGCCATCAGTGAGTCATTCGATGGGGGAGGGAAATTCTTT. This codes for CAISESFDGGGKFF.